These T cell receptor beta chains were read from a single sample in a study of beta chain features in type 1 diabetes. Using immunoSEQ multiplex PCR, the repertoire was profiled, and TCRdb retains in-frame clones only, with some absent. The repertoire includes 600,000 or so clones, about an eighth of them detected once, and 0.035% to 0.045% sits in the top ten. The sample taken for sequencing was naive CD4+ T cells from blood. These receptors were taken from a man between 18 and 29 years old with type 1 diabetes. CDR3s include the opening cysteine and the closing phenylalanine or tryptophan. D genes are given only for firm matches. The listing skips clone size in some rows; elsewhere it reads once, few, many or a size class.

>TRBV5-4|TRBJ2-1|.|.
CASSLVTGLSQFF
TGTGCCAGCAGCTTGGTTACAGGGCTTTCGCAGTTCTTC
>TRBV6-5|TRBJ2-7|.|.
CASSYSYRVDEQYF
TGTGCCAGCAGTTACTCTTACAGGGTTGACGAGCAGTACTTC
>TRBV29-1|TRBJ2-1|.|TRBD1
CSVTSGQGKFF
TGCAGCGTGACGTCGGGACAGGGAAAGTTCTTC
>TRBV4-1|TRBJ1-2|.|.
CASSQDGVRRDGTF
TGCGCCAGCAGCCAAGATGGGGTACGGCGGGACGGCACCTTC
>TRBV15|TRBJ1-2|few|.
CATSRGAGGDPYGYTF
TGTGCCACCAGCAGAGGTGCGGGGGGCGACCCCTATGGCTACACCTTC
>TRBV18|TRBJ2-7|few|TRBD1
CASSPRPTGALSYEQYF
TGTGCCAGCTCACCTCGTCCCACAGGGGCCCTCTCCTACGAGCAGTACTTC
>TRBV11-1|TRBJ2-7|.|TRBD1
CASSILPGQTYEQYF
TGTGCCAGCAGCATCCTGCCGGGACAGACCTACGAGCAGTACTTC
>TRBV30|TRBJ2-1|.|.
CAWQRRSGSHPSGNEQFF
TGTGCCTGGCAAAGGCGGTCCGGGTCCCATCCGAGCGGCAATGAGCAGTTCTTC
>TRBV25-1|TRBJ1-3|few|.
CASSPGGAGNTIYF
TGTGCCAGCAGCCCCGGGGGGGCTGGAAACACCATATATTTT
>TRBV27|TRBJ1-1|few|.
CASSLGTARVWGSSRKNTEAFF
TGTGCCAGCAGTTTAGGTACAGCAAGGGTTTGGGGCTCAAGCAGGAAGAACACTGAAGCTTTCTTT
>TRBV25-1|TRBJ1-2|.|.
CASSEWGFANYGYTF
TGTGCCAGCAGTGAATGGGGCTTTGCTAACTATGGCTACACCTTC
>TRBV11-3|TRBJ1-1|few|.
CASSASGVVTEAFF
TGTGCCAGCAGCGCCAGCGGGGTAGTCACTGAAGCTTTCTTT
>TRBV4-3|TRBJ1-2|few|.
CASSQELNYGYTF
TGCGCCAGCAGCCAAGAATTGAACTATGGCTACACCTTC
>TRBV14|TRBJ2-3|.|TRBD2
CASSQGRLADSTDTQYF
TGTGCCAGCAGCCAAGGAAGGCTAGCGGATAGCACAGATACGCAGTATTTT
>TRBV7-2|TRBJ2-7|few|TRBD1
CASSFRTGGSEQYF
TGTGCCAGCAGCTTCCGGACAGGGGGCAGCGAGCAGTACTTC
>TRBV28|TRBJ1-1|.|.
CASSFLSEAFF
TGTGCCAGCAGTTTCTTGAGTGAAGCTTTCTTT
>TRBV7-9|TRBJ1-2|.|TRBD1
CASPRDRPRSVLYGYTF
TGTGCCAGCCCTAGGGACAGGCCTCGTTCCGTCCTCTATGGCTACACCTTC
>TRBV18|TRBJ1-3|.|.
CASTGVKGNTIYF
TGTGCCAGCACCGGGGTAAAAGGAAACACCATATATTTT
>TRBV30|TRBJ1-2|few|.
CAWSLTGTGFF
TGTGCCTGGAGCCTGACCGGGACGGGGTTCTTC
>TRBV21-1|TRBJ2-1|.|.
CASNVSNRHNEQFF
TGTGCCAGCAATGTATCGAACCGCCACAATGAGCAGTTCTTC
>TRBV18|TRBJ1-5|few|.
CASSHDGGRVGQPQHF
TGTGCCAGCTCACACGACGGAGGTAGGGTTGGTCAGCCCCAGCATTTT
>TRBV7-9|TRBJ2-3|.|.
CASSPPRSSTSTDTQYF
TGTGCCAGCAGCCCTCCGAGGAGTTCTACTAGCACAGATACGCAGTATTTT
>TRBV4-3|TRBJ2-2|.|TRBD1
CASSQDQYRGPFGELFF
TGCGCCAGCAGCCAAGATCAATACAGGGGCCCCTTCGGGGAGCTGTTTTTT
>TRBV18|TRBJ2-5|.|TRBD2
CASSPGLAGSKETQYF
TGTGCCAGCTCACCGGGACTAGCGGGAAGTAAAGAGACCCAGTACTTC
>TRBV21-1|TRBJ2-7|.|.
CASRGLGPGVYEQYF
TGTGCCAGCCGGGGTTTAGGTCCGGGAGTCTACGAGCAGTACTTC
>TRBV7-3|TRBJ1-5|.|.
CASSAAGRSNQPQHF
TGTGCCAGCAGCGCTGCAGGGAGAAGCAATCAGCCCCAGCATTTT
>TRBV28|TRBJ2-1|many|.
CASSFRREQFF
TGTGCCAGCAGTTTCCGGCGTGAGCAGTTCTTC